The 19 T cell receptor beta chains given below trace back to one sample, sequenced in a study of vaccination and CD4 T cells after COVID-19. Oncomine TCR Beta short-read sequencing was applied to DNA from cultured CD4+ T cells. MiXCR was run by TCRdb on the PCR reads, yielding one entry per CDR3 protein. The sample has roughly 20,000 distinct CDR3 sequences, over 40% seen once. For these TCRs, the target antigens are not known. The treatment is: approximately nine-day PBMC culture with coronavirus spike peptide pools or control peptides (ViraFEST assay). The sequencing sample was made of CD4+ T cells from blood, cultured in vitro. The receptors come from a human donor who had recovered from COVID-19.

This clonotype was counted once. This chain uses TRBV20-1 with TRBJ2-7; 8 nucleotides match TRBD1. Germline CDR1 and CDR2: DFQATT and SNEGSKA (reference sequence). The J segment lost 6 bases and the V segment lost 3 bases, leaving 13 bases of the junction unmatched. CDR3 size: 15 residues. CDR3 protein: CSASWTGIVNLEQYF. The CDR3 DNA reads TGCAGTGCTAGCTGGACAGGGATTGTCAATCTCGAGCAGTACTTC.

The chain combines TRBV6-5 with TRBJ1-2, with D uncertain. The V end lost 0 bases, the J end lost 0 bases, and 8 bases lay between the germline ends. There are 15 residues in the CDR3. CDR1 is MNHEY and CDR2 is SVGAGI in the germline V gene. DNA for the CDR3: TGTGCCAGCAGTTACTCCGGCAGGACTAACTATGGCTACACCTTC. This encodes CASSYSGRTNYGYTF.

V and J are TRBV6-1 and TRBJ1-5; D might be TRBD1 (5 bases). The CDR3 runs 12 residues. With 4 bases removed from V and 5 bases from J, the gap between germline ends came to 6 bases. The V gene's germline CDR1 is MNHNS and CDR2 SASEGT. The CDR3 region is CASSGRDQPQHF. The DNA for the CDR3 is TGTGCCAGCAGTGGCAGGGATCAGCCCCAGCATTTT.

This clonotype was observed a handful of times. This chain uses TRBV21-1 with TRBJ2-3. TRBV21-1 is designated a pseudogene. This CDR3 comprises 17 residues. The CDR3 coding sequence is TGTGCCAGCAGCAAAAACTTAACAGCCAACCTTTCCGATACGCAGTATTTT. Translation: CASSKNLTANLSDTQYF.

This clonotype was recorded a few times. The chain is built from TRBV20-1 and TRBJ2-1; 8 bases align to TRBD1. CDR1 and CDR2 (germline): DFQATT, SNEGSKA (reference sequence). This CDR3 is built from 15 residues. The V and J ends lost 5 bases and 6 bases, in that order; junction bases with no gene match: 12. The CDR3 loop reads CSASRPQGAGNEQFF. The CDR3 bases are TGCAGTGCTTCCCGGCCCCAGGGGGCCGGCAATGAGCAGTTCTTC.

The chain carries TRBV7-9 and TRBJ1-6; the D gene is possibly TRBD1 (5 bases). The V end was cut by 11 bases, the J end by 5 bases, with 19 bases between. CDR3 length: 15 amino acids. Germline V gives CDR1 SEHNR, CDR2 FQNEAQ (reference sequence). CDR3 residues: CADNKGCHDNSPLHF. CDR3 sequence (DNA): TGTGCCGACAACAAGGGGTGTCACGATAATTCACCCCTCCACTTT.

This chain uses TRBV6-1 with TRBJ2-5, with D unclear. CDR1 is MNHNS and CDR2 is SASEGT in the germline V gene. Trimming removed 5 bases from V and 2 bases from J, with 12 bases in between. The CDR3 is 14 residues long. Written as DNA, the CDR3 is TGTGCCAGCAGTCCCACGGGCCCTCAAGAGACCCAGTACTTC. As protein: CASSPTGPQETQYF.

The V and J genes are TRBV6-5 and TRBJ1-1; TRBD1 matches 9 bases. V shed 2 bases and J 8 bases; nucleotides not matched to a gene: 15. The germline gives CDR1 MNHEY, CDR2 SVGAGI. The CDR3 has 17 amino acids. CDR3 loop: CASSYPPTARGQGEAFF. CDR3 DNA: TGTGCCAGCAGTTACCCACCAACGGCGCGGGGACAGGGAGAAGCTTTCTTT.

The J gene is TRBJ2-3, the V gene TRBV7-3; TRBD2 aligns across 16 bases. Per germline, CDR1 SGHTA and CDR2 FQGTGA. The CDR3 sequence is 18 residues long. V gave up 5 bases and J gave up 3 bases; unmatched junction bases: 8. The CDR3, as DNA: TGTGCCAGCAGCCCACCACGGGGACTAGCGGGGGGGACAGATACGCAGTATTTT. This gives the protein CASSPPRGLAGGTDTQYF.

The rearrangement links TRBV6-1 to TRBJ2-2; TRBD1 matches 7 bases. Germline assignment: CDR1 MNHNS and CDR2 SASEGT. The CDR3 consists of 16 residues. With V trimmed by 2 bases and J by 2 bases, 5 bases remained unmatched. CDR3 loop: CASSEQTGINTGELFF. CDR3 nucleotides: TGTGCCAGCAGTGAACAGACAGGGATAAACACCGGGGAGCTGTTTTTT.

Concerning this clonotype itself: Given a much more abundant clone one base away, this may be a read error. The gene calls are TRBV21-1 and TRBJ1-5. TRBV21-1 is deemed a pseudogene. The CDR3 is made up of 15 amino acids. CDR3 in amino acids: CASSKAASSNQPQHF. The CDR3 coding sequence is TGTGCCAGCAGCAAGGCCGCTAGCAGCAATCAGCCCCAGCATTTT.

J is TRBJ2-3 and V is TRBV20-1; tentatively, D is TRBD2 (6 bases). V lost 1 base and J 1 base, leaving 24 bases between the germline ends. Germline assignment: CDR1 DFQATT and CDR2 SNEGSKA (reference sequence). The CDR3 extends over 19 amino acids. As DNA, the CDR3 is TGCAGTGCTAGAGTTACTCGCGGGATTACGATGACCGGCACAGATACGCAGTATTTT. This translates into CSARVTRGITMTGTDTQYF.

This clonotype has more than one count but fewer than ten. V usage is TRBV10-3 and J usage is TRBJ1-1, with 8 bases identical to TRBD1. Losses at the gene ends were 5 bases for V and 1 base for J; bases not matched to a gene: 6. The germline gives CDR1 ENHRY, CDR2 SYGVKD. The CDR3 loop spans 15 amino acids. The CDR3 bases are TGTGCCATCAGTATCTCGGGACAGGAGAACACTGAAGCTTTCTTT. Translation gives CAISISGQENTEAFF.

The chain employs TRBV6-5 and TRBJ1-6, with no clear D. The CDR3 spans 17 residues. V lost 0 bases and J lost 0, with 9 bases in between. In germline, CDR1 is MNHEY, CDR2 SVGAGI. The chain's CDR3 is CASSYSIGSSYNSPLHF. CDR3 coding DNA: TGTGCCAGCAGTTACTCGATCGGGAGCTCCTATAATTCACCCCTCCACTTT.

V usage is TRBV7-3 and J usage is TRBJ2-7; perhaps D is TRBD1 or TRBD2 (6 bases each). V gave up 1 base and J gave up 3 bases, with 10 bases separating them. Germline CDR1 reads SGHTA; CDR2 reads FQGTGA. The CDR3 sequence is 14 residues long. CDR3 protein: CASSLNGGLYEQYF. CDR3 coding DNA: TGTGCCAGCAGCTTAAATGGGGGGCTCTACGAGCAGTACTTC.

The chain employs TRBV27 and TRBJ1-6; D gene uncertain. Germline values: CDR1 MNHEY, CDR2 SMNVEV (reference sequence). Trimming pared 1 base from V and 8 bases from J, leaving 9 bases between. This CDR3 spans 14 amino acids. CDR3 sequence (DNA): TGTGCCAGCAGTTTATTAGGACGTTATTCACCCCTCCACTTT. It yields the protein CASSLLGRYSPLHF.

This chain connects TRBV6-5 to TRBJ2-1, with 8 bases identical to TRBD1. V lost 2 bases and J lost 7; bases outside the gene matches: 13. This CDR3 region has 17 residues. Germline lookup yields CDR1 MNHEY and CDR2 SVGAGI. The CDR3 region has the DNA TGTGCCAGCAGTTACGGCGGGGCCAGGGACAGGATAAATGAGCAGTTCTTC. Protein product: CASSYGGARDRINEQFF.

The chain carries TRBV20-1 and TRBJ2-1, with TRBD2 as a possible D gene (5 bases). Trimming shortened V by 3 bases and J by 0 bases, and 21 bases separated the two germline ends. Germline loops: CDR1 DFQATT, CDR2 SNEGSKA (reference sequence). There are 18 residues in the CDR3. The CDR3 loop reads CSASTPLLERFSYNEQFF. The CDR3 DNA reads TGCAGTGCTAGTACCCCATTACTAGAACGTTTCTCCTACAATGAGCAGTTCTTC.

CDR3 protein: CASRLTGTGIPTDTQYF. CDR3 bases: TGCGCCAGCAGGCTCACCGGGACAGGGATCCCCACAGATACGCAGTATTTT. The chain links TRBV4-1 to TRBJ2-3, with 9 bases matching TRBD1. Germline trimming cut 6 bases from V and 2 bases from J; bases unmatched to any gene: 12. Germline V gene lookup returns CDR1 MGHRA and CDR2 YSYEKL. The CDR3 extends over 17 amino acids.